These T cell receptor beta chains were read from a single sample in a study of CD8 T cells in Susac syndrome. Via MiXCR, TCRdb re-called the immunoSEQ multiplex PCR reads, giving one row per CDR3 protein. The data hold around 180,000 distinct CDR3 sequences, with roughly 95% observed a single time. The material sequenced was CD8+ T cells from PBMCs. These receptors all stem from a human donor with multiple sclerosis. Each CDR3 is given with its conserved first and last residue. Each record gives: V gene, clone size, D gene, J gene, CDR3 protein, CDR3 DNA. A D gene is named only where the DNA matches it firmly. Not all rows give a size; the values are once, few, many and, for expanded clones, a class.

v_call: TRBV14
clone_size: once
d_call: .
j_call: TRBJ2-1
cdr3_aa: CASEQNRGDEQFF
cdr3_nt: TGTGCCAGCGAACAAAATCGGGGTGATGAGCAGTTCTTC

v_call: TRBV20-1
clone_size: .
d_call: .
j_call: TRBJ2-1
cdr3_aa: CSASGDGVIYEQFF
cdr3_nt: TGCAGTGCTAGCGGGGACGGGGTTATCTATGAGCAGTTCTTC

v_call: TRBV27
clone_size: .
d_call: .
j_call: TRBJ2-1
cdr3_aa: CASSLGRPGYNEQFF
cdr3_nt: TGTGCCAGCAGTCTAGGCCGCCCTGGCTACAATGAGCAGTTCTTC

v_call: TRBV12-3/TRBV12-4
clone_size: .
d_call: .
j_call: TRBJ2-3
cdr3_aa: CASSPKGVGTDTQYF
cdr3_nt: TGTGCCAGCAGCCCGAAGGGGGTTGGGACAGATACGCAGTATTTT

v_call: TRBV25-1
clone_size: .
d_call: .
j_call: TRBJ2-7
cdr3_aa: CASSRSGGMGEQYF
cdr3_nt: TGTGCCAGCAGCCGATCTGGGGGAATGGGCGAGCAGTACTTC

v_call: TRBV6-5
clone_size: .
d_call: .
j_call: TRBJ2-5
cdr3_aa: CASSYSATWGTQYF
cdr3_nt: TGTGCCAGCAGTTACTCCGCCACATGGGGAACCCAGTACTTC

v_call: TRBV5-4
clone_size: once
d_call: .
j_call: TRBJ2-7
cdr3_aa: CASSPSGLSYEQYF
cdr3_nt: TGTGCCAGCAGCCCATCGGGGCTCTCCTACGAGCAGTACTTC

v_call: TRBV20-1
clone_size: .
d_call: .
j_call: TRBJ2-1
cdr3_aa: CSAKVGEWSSYNEQFF
cdr3_nt: TGCAGTGCTAAAGTTGGAGAGTGGAGCTCCTACAATGAGCAGTTCTTC

v_call: TRBV20-1
clone_size: .
d_call: TRBD2
j_call: TRBJ2-1
cdr3_aa: CSAPAWGGQFF
cdr3_nt: TGCAGTGCCCCAGCGTGGGGGGGGCAGTTCTTC

v_call: TRBV7-6
clone_size: .
d_call: .
j_call: TRBJ1-1
cdr3_aa: CASSPQDRGSMNTEAFF
cdr3_nt: TGTGCCAGCAGCCCGCAAGACCGGGGCAGCATGAACACTGAAGCTTTCTTT

v_call: TRBV13
clone_size: .
d_call: .
j_call: TRBJ2-5
cdr3_aa: CASSFAQQETQYF
cdr3_nt: TGTGCCAGCAGCTTTGCACAGCAAGAGACCCAGTACTTC